This T cell receptor beta chain was sequenced for a study of blood T cell repertoires in COVID-19. In the authors' methods: Scientists estimated how many nucleated cells there were by amplifying reference gene primers. Clones were sequenced by immunoSEQ multiplex PCR, and TCRdb holds only the in-frame ones, with some missing. V and J calls and clone size are those listed in that table; D and trimming were worked out from the DNA. Altogether around 170,000 clones are present, under 90% being singletons, with the ten largest covering roughly 14%. CDR3 length equals 15 residues. Losses at the gene ends were 3 bases for V and 6 bases for J; bases not matched to a gene: 3. From germline, CDR1 is LNHDA and CDR2 SQIVND (reference sequence).

The sequence derives from a man younger than 45 with active or convalescent COVID-19. The genes are TRBV19 and TRBJ2-2; 11 nucleotides agree with TRBD2. Input material: peripheral blood. The CDR3 is CASSMTSGTAGELFF. The CDR3 nucleotides are TGTGCCAGTAGTATGACTAGCGGGACGGCCGGGGAGCTGTTTTTT. The variable domain in full, completed from reference TRBV19 and TRBJ2-2, reads DGGITQSPKYLFRKEGQNVTLSCEQNLNHDAMYWYRQDPGQGLRLIYYSQIVNDFQKGDIAEGYSVSREKKESFPLTVTSAQKNPTAFYLCASSMTSGTAGELFFGEGSRLTVL.